Listed below are T cell receptor beta chains from one sample, sequenced in a study of blood T cell repertoires in COVID-19. The method was immunoSEQ multiplex PCR; TCRdb's version includes in-frame clones alone and lacks a portion of them. The table shows approximately 180,000 clones, with more than 75% occurring only once. What was sequenced was peripheral blood. The receptors come from a woman in her seventies with COVID-19, enrolled during active disease. Both conserved end residues are part of each CDR3. Fields, in order: J gene, V gene, clone size, D gene, CDR3 protein, CDR3 DNA. D genes are given only for firm matches. The size entry is marked missing in some rows and otherwise reads once, few, many or a size class.

>TRBJ2-3|TRBV18|.|TRBD2
CASSPRLAADTQYF
TGTGCCAGCTCCCCCAGACTAGCCGCAGATACGCAGTATTTT
>TRBJ1-1|TRBV18|once|TRBD1
CASSTGTGAEAFF
TGTGCCAGCTCAACCGGGACAGGGGCTGAAGCTTTCTTT
>TRBJ2-5|TRBV19|.|.
CASSIVRQETQYF
TGTGCCAGTAGTATAGTCAGACAAGAGACCCAGTACTTC
>TRBJ1-5|TRBV18|.|.
CASSPREGYSNQPQHF
TGTGCCAGCTCACCCCGTGAGGGATATAGCAATCAGCCCCAGCATTTT
>TRBJ1-2|TRBV7-2|.|TRBD1
CANSLQGGPYGYTF
TGTGCCAACTCACTACAGGGGGGCCCTTATGGCTACACCTTC
>TRBJ1-1|TRBV6-6|.|.
CASSYSGPRTEAFF
TGTGCCAGCAGTTACTCGGGCCCCCGGACTGAAGCTTTCTTT
>TRBJ1-5|TRBV2|few|.
CASKLDVYSNQPQHF
TGTGCCAGCAAACTTGATGTATACAGCAATCAGCCCCAGCATTTT
>TRBJ2-2|TRBV7-9|.|.
CASATGNTGELFF
TGTGCCAGCGCCACAGGGAACACCGGGGAGCTGTTTTTT
>TRBJ2-1|TRBV19|.|TRBD2
CASRVGPATSTEQFF
TGTGCCAGTAGAGTAGGGCCTGCGACTAGCACTGAGCAGTTCTTC
>TRBJ1-5|TRBV27|.|.
CASSPDSSNQPQHF
TGTGCCAGCAGTCCCGACTCTAGCAATCAGCCCCAGCATTTT
>TRBJ1-1|TRBV14|.|.
CASSPAGYGTEAFF
TGTGCCAGCAGTCCAGCAGGGTACGGCACTGAAGCTTTCTTT
>TRBJ2-5|TRBV19|.|.
CASRQMGRVGETQYF
TGTGCCAGTAGACAGATGGGCAGGGTGGGAGAGACCCAGTACTTC
>TRBJ1-6|TRBV7-8|.|.
CASSIAGPVQGSPLHF
TGTGCCAGCAGTATCGCAGGTCCTGTTCAGGGTTCACCCCTCCACTTT
>TRBJ1-2|TRBV28|.|TRBD1
CASRITGTVIYGYTF
TGTGCCAGCAGAATAACCGGGACAGTGATCTATGGCTACACCTTC
>TRBJ1-6|TRBV30|.|TRBD1
CAWSVGTGRSRSPLHF
TGTGCCTGGAGTGTTGGGACAGGGAGGTCTCGGTCACCCCTCCACTTT
>TRBJ2-5|TRBV10-3|.|TRBD1
CAIAFEGDRGSGQYF
TGTGCCATCGCCTTTGAGGGGGACAGGGGTAGTGGCCAGTACTTC
>TRBJ2-1|TRBV14|.|.
CASSPDHGVNEQFF
TGTGCCAGCAGCCCCGACCACGGGGTTAATGAGCAGTTCTTC
>TRBJ2-7|TRBV2|.|TRBD1
CASSGGQGYEQYF
TGTGCCAGCAGCGGAGGACAGGGCTACGAGCAGTACTTC
>TRBJ2-2|TRBV6-4|.|.
CASSLTPRGGELFF
TGTGCCAGCAGTCTGACTCCCAGGGGCGGGGAGCTGTTTTTT
>TRBJ1-2|TRBV5-4|.|TRBD1
CASSYQGENYGYTF
TGTGCCAGCAGCTACCAGGGGGAGAACTATGGCTACACCTTC
>TRBJ1-2|TRBV3-1/TRBV3-2|.|TRBD1
CASSRESGTGGAYGYTF
TGTGCCAGCAGCCGAGAATCCGGGACAGGGGGCGCCTATGGCTACACCTTC
>TRBJ2-7|TRBV3-1/TRBV3-2|.|.
CASSQGGGDTYEQYF
TGTGCCAGCAGCCAAGGGGGAGGGGACACCTACGAGCAGTACTTC
>TRBJ2-1|TRBV19|.|.
CASSPRVADYNEQFF
TGTGCCAGTAGTCCCCGGGTAGCGGATTACAATGAGCAGTTCTTC
>TRBJ2-1|TRBV19|.|TRBD2
CATTFAGGGNEQFF
TGTGCCACCACATTTGCGGGAGGGGGAAATGAGCAGTTCTTC
>TRBJ2-7|TRBV28|.|TRBD1
CASSLETGYDDEQYF
TGTGCCAGCAGTTTAGAGACAGGGTATGACGACGAGCAGTACTTC
>TRBJ2-6|TRBV7-3|.|.
CASSFGNTGANVLTF
TGTGCCAGCAGCTTCGGGAATACAGGGGCCAACGTCCTGACTTTC
>TRBJ1-6|TRBV5-6|.|TRBD1
CASSKNRGGNSPLHF
TGTGCCAGCAGCAAGAACAGGGGGGGTAATTCACCCCTCCACTTT